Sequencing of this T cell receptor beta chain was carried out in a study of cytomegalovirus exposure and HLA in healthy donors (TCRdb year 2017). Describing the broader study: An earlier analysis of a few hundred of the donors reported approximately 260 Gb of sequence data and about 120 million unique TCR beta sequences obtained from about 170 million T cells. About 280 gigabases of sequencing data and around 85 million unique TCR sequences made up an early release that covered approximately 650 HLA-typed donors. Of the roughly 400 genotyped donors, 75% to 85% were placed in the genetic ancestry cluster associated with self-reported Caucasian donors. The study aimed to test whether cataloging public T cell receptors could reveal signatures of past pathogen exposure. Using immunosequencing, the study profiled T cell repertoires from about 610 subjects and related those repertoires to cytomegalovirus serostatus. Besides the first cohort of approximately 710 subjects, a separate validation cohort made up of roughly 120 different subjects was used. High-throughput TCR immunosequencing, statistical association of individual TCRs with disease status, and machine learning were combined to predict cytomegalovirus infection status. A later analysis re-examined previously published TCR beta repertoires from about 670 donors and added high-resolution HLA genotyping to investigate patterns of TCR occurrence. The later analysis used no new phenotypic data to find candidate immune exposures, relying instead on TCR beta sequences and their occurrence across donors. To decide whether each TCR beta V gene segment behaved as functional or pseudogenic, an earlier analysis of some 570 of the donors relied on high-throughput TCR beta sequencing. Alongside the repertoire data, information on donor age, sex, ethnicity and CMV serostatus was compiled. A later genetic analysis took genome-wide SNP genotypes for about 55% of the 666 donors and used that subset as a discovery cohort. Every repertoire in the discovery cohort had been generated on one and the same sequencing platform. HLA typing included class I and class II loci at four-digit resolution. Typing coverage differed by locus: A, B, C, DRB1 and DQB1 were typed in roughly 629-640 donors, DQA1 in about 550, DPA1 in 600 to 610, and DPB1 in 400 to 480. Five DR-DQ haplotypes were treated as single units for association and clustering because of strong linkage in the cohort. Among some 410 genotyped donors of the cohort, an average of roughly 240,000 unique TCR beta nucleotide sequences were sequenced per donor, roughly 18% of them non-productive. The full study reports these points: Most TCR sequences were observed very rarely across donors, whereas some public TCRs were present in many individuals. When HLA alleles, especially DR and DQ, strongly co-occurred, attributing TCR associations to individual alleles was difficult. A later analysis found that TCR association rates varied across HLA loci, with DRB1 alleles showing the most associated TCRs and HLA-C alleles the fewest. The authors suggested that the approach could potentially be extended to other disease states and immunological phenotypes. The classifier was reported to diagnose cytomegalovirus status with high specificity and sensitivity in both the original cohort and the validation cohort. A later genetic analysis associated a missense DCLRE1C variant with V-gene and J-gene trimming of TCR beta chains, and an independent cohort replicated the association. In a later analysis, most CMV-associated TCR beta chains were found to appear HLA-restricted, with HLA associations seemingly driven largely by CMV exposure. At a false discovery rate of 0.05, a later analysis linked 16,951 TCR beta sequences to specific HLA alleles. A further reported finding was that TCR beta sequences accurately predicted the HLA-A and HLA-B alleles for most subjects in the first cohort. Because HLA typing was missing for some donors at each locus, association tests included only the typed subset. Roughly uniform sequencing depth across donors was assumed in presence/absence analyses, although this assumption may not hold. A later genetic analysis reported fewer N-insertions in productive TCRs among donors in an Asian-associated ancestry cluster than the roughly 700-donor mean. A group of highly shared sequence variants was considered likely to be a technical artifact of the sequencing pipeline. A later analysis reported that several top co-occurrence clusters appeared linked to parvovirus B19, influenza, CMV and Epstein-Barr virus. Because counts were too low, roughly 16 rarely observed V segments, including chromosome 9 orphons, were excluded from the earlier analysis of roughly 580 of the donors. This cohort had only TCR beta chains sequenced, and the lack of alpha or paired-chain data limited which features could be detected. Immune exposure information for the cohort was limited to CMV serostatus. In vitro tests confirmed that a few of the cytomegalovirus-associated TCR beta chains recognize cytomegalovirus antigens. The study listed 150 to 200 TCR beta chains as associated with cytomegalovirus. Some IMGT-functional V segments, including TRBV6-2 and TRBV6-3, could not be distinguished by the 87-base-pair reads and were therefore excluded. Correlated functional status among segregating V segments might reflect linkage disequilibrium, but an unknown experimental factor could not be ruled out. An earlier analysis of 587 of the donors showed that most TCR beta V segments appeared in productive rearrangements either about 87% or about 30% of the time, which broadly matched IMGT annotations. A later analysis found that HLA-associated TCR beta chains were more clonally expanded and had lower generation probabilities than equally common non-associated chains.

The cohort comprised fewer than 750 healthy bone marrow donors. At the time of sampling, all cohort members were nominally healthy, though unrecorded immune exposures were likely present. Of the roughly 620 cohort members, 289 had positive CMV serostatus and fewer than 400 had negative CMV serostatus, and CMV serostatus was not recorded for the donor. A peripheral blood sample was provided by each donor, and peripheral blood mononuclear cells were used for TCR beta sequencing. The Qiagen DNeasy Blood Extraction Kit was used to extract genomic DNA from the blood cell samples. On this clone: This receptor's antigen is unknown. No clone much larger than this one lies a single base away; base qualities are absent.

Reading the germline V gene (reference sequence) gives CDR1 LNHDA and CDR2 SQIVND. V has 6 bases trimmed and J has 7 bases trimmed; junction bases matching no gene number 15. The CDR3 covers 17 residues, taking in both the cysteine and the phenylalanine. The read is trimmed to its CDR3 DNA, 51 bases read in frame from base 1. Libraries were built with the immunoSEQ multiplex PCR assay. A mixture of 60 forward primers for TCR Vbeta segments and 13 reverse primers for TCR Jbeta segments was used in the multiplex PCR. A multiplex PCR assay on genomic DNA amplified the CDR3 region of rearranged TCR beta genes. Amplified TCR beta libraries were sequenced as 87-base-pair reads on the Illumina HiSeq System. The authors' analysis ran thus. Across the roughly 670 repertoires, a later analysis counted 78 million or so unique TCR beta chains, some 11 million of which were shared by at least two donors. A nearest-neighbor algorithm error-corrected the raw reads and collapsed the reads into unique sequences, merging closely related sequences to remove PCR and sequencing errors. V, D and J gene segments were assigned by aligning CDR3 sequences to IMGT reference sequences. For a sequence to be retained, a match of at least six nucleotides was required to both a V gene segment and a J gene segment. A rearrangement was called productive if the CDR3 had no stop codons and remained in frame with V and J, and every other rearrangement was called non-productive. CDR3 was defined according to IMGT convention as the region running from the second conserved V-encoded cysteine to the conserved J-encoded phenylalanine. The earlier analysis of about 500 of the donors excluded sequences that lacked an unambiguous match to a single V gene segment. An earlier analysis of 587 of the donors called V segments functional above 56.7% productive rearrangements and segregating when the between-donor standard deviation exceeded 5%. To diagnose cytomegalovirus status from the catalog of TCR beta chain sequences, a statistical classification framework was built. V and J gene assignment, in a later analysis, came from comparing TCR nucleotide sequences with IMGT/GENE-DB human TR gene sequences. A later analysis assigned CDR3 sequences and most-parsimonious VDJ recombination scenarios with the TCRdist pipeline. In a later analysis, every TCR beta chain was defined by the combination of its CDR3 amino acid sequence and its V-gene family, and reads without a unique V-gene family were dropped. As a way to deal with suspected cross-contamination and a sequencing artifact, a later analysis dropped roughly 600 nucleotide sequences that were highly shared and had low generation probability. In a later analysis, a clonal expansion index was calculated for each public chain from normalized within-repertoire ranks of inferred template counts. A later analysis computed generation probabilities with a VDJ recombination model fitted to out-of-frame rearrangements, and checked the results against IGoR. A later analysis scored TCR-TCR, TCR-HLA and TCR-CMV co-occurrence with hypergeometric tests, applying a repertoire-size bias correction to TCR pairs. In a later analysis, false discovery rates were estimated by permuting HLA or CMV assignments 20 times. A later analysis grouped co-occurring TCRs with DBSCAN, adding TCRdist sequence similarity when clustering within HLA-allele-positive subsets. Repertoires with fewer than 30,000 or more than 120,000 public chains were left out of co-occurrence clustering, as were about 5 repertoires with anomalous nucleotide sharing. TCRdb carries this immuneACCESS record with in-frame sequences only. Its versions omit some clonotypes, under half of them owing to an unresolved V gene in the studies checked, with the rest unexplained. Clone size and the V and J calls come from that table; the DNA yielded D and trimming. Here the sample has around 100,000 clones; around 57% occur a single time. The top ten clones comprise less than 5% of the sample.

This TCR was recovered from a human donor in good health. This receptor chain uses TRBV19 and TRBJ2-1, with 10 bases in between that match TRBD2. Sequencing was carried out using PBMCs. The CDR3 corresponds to CASSTRQLSSGSNEQFF. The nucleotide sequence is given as TGTGCCAGTAGCACCCGACAGCTCTCTAGCGGGAGTAATGAGCAGTTCTTC.